A selection of T cell receptor beta chains follows, all from one sample in a study of CD4 T cells in relation to SARS-CoV-2 and coronaviruses. Clones were sequenced by immunoSEQ multiplex PCR, and TCRdb holds only the in-frame ones, with some missing. The sample consists of around 69,000 clones, about 94% of them appearing once. Sequenced sample: naive CD4+ T cells from PBMCs. All receptors derive from a human donor in good health. Both conserved end residues are trimmed from each CDR3. A D gene is named only where the DNA matches it firmly.

v_gene	j_gene	d_gene	CDR3aa
TRBV3-1/TRBV3-2	TRBJ1-3	NA	ASSHTTGDVLY
TRBV6-1	TRBJ2-7	TRBD2	ASSEGTRKYEQY
TRBV5-1	TRBJ2-7	NA	ASSLVAGSSYEQY
TRBV9	TRBJ2-1	NA	ASSVALGEQF
TRBV5-1	TRBJ2-5	TRBD2	ASSLDGRREETQY
TRBV24-1	TRBJ2-3	TRBD1	AIARTGESTDTQY
TRBV4-1	TRBJ2-7	NA	ASSQGTVGHYEQY
TRBV3-1/TRBV3-2	TRBJ2-7	NA	ASSQEGLYEQY
TRBV30	TRBJ2-5	TRBD2	AWSPNSGGATQY
TRBV30	TRBJ1-5	NA	AWSIKGRSYSNQPQH
TRBV19	TRBJ2-5	NA	ASSNRRETQY
TRBV7-2	TRBJ2-2	NA	ASSLASSGVSTGELF
TRBV2	TRBJ1-2	NA	AGSWGLGGYT
TRBV14	TRBJ1-4	NA	ASSPQGRLGEKLF
TRBV28	TRBJ1-2	NA	ASSLRGEVYGYT
TRBV2	TRBJ1-5	TRBD1	ASSRDRVNLLPQH
TRBV12-3/TRBV12-4	TRBJ2-2	NA	ASSLNTGELF
TRBV5-1	TRBJ2-2	TRBD2	ASRRIAGKNTGELF
TRBV19	TRBJ1-5	NA	ATTTTGPYQPQH
TRBV12-3/TRBV12-4	TRBJ2-1	NA	ASSSRLVEGTV
TRBV27	TRBJ2-2	NA	ASSQGVKTGELF
TRBV7-9	TRBJ1-2	NA	ASSLRDYGYT
TRBV14	TRBJ1-6	TRBD1	ASSQVFPRDRETPLH
TRBV5-1	TRBJ2-7	NA	ASSLEAGPSYEQY
TRBV10-3	TRBJ2-4	TRBD2	AISVGGAKNIQY
TRBV6-5	TRBJ1-6	NA	ASSYSVTGGSPLH
TRBV7-9	TRBJ1-1	NA	ASSLIQGNTEAF
TRBV6-1	TRBJ1-4	NA	ASSEWVRQGLTINEKLF
TRBV19	TRBJ2-3	TRBD2	ASSPFSGGMPDTQY